The 10 T cell receptor beta chains listed next were all sequenced from one sample in a study of cytomegalovirus exposure and HLA in healthy donors. The PCR used 60 Vbeta and 13 Jbeta primers. Assay: immunoSEQ multiplex PCR; the TCRdb copy retains only in-frame clones and omits some. Here the sample spans around 150,000 clones, around 9% being singletons. The sample comprised PBMCs. These receptors all come from a woman aged 40 to 50 in good health and CMV-seropositive.

This clone occurred a few times. The V gene is TRBV4-1, the J gene TRBJ2-3, with 10 bases identical to TRBD2. V gave up 3 bases and J gave up 7 bases; unmatched junction bases: 13. This CDR3 has 17 residues. Germline V gene lookup returns CDR1 MGHRA and CDR2 YSYEKL. The CDR3 DNA reads TGCGCCAGCAGCCACGGAGATAGCGGGGGGCCGACGAATACGCAGTATTTT. It is translated as CASSHGDSGGPTNTQYF.

This clone came up a few times. The chain links TRBV7-9 to TRBJ2-7, with 9 bases fitting TRBD1. V shed 4 bases and J 2 bases; nucleotides not matched to a gene: 6. CDR1 and CDR2 from the germline V gene are SEHNR and FQNEAQ (reference sequence). The CDR3 has 15 amino acids. In DNA, the CDR3 is TGTGCCAGCAGCTCAGGGACAGGGTCCGCCTACGAGCAGTACTTC. Its protein is CASSSGTGSAYEQYF. The whole variable domain, remainder taken from reference TRBV7-9 and TRBJ2-7, is DTGVSQNPRHKITKRGQNVTFRCDPISEHNRLYWYRQTLGQGPEFLTYFQNEAQLEKSRLLSDRFSAERPKGSFSTLEIQRTEQGDSAMYLCASSSGTGSAYEQYFGPGTRLTVT.

This chain links TRBV12-5 with TRBJ1-4; TRBD1 matches at 7 bases. The CDR3 totals 15 residues. With V trimmed by 2 bases and J by 3 bases, 3 bases remained unmatched. CDR1 and CDR2 from the germline V gene are LGHNT and FRNRAP. Here the CDR3 DNA reads TGTGCTAGTGGTTTGCGGACAGGAGCTAATGAAAAACTGTTTTTT. Amino acids: CASGLRTGANEKLFF.

The chain uses TRBV5-1 and TRBJ2-7; D may be TRBD1 (6 bases). Germline CDR1 SGHRS, CDR2 YFSETQ. V lost 0 bases, J lost 4 bases, and 14 bases lay in between. The CDR3 is 15 amino acids. The CDR3 coding sequence is TGCGCCAGCAGCTTGGCCACAGGGATAGTATACGAGCAGTACTTC. This codes for CASSLATGIVYEQYF. Together with reference TRBV5-1 and TRBJ2-7, the CDR3 gives the full variable domain: KAGVTQTPRYLIKTRGQQVTLSCSPISGHRSVSWYQQTPGQGLQFLFEYFSETQRNKGNFPGRFSGRQFSNSRSEMNVSTLELGDSALYLCASSLATGIVYEQYFGPGTRLTVT.

There are a few counts of this clone. V usage is TRBV7-8 and J usage is TRBJ2-7; D uncertain. Germline CDR1 is SGHVS and CDR2 is FQNEAQ. The V gene lost 4 bases and the J gene lost 1 base, with 8 bases spanning the gap. The CDR3 loop spans 13 amino acids. The CDR3 DNA reads TGTGCCAGCAGCTCGCTTCAGTCCTACGAGCAGTACTTC. This codes for CASSSLQSYEQYF. Using reference TRBV7-8 and TRBJ2-7 for the parts outside the CDR3, the full variable domain is GAGVSQSPRYKVAKRGQDVALRCDPISGHVSLFWYQQALGQGPEFLTYFQNEAQLDKSGLPSDRFFAERPEGSVSTLKIQRTQQEDSAVYLCASSSLQSYEQYFGPGTRLTVT.

This clone came up a few times. The gene calls are TRBV10-3 and TRBJ2-3; 7 bases map to TRBD2. The CDR3 has 15 residues. Germline V gene lookup returns CDR1 ENHRY and CDR2 SYGVKD. V trimming: 6 bases; J trimming: 2 bases; junction bases outside the gene matches: 8. The CDR3 loop is CAISGAGLTTDTQYF. DNA of the CDR3: TGTGCCATCAGCGGAGCGGGGTTAACCACAGATACGCAGTATTTT.

This clone has a handful of counts. The V gene is TRBV5-1, the J gene TRBJ1-1; 7 positions agree with TRBD1. Trimming took 4 bases from V and 9 from J; bases not matched to a gene: 6. The CDR3 is 12 amino acids. The germline gives CDR1 SGHRS, CDR2 YFSETQ. The CDR3 nucleotides read TGCGCCAGCAGCATAAAACAGGGGAAAGCTTTCTTT. As protein: CASSIKQGKAFF.

The chain employs TRBV6-5 and TRBJ2-3, with 11 bases fitting TRBD2. This CDR3 has 15 residues. V lost 5 bases to trimming and J lost 8 bases; unmatched junction nucleotides: 9. Germline V gives CDR1 MNHEY, CDR2 SVGAGI. Written as DNA, the CDR3 is TGTGCCAGCAGTAGAGATAGCGGGGGGGCCAGTACGCAGTATTTT. Its protein product is CASSRDSGGASTQYF.

This clone rates as medium-sized. The genes are TRBV14 and TRBJ2-2; TRBD2 matches 10 bases. There are 19 residues in the CDR3. Losses at the gene ends were 1 base for V and 3 bases for J; bases not matched to a gene: 11. Germline V gene data show CDR1 as SGHDN and CDR2 as FVKESK. CDR3 in amino acids: CASSQAPAGGNYDTGELFF. Here the CDR3 DNA reads TGTGCCAGCAGCCAAGCCCCAGCGGGGGGGAATTACGACACCGGGGAGCTGTTTTTT. The variable domain in full, completed from reference TRBV14 and TRBJ2-2, reads EAGVTQFPSHSVIEKGQTVTLRCDPISGHDNLYWYRRVMGKEIKFLLHFVKESKQDESGMPNNRFLAERTGGTYSTLKVQPAELEDSGVYFCASSQAPAGGNYDTGELFFGEGSRLTVL.

This sequence joins TRBV4-1 and TRBJ2-2; 7 bases match TRBD1. Trimming at V came to 3 bases and at J to 5 bases, leaving 15 bases not matched to a gene. Germline CDR1 MGHRA, CDR2 YSYEKL. The CDR3 loop spans 18 amino acids. The CDR3 spells CASSHPNDRADGTGELFF. CDR3 sequence (DNA): TGCGCCAGCAGCCACCCCAATGACAGGGCCGACGGAACCGGGGAGCTGTTTTTT.